This T cell receptor beta chain was documented in a study of blood T cell repertoires in COVID-19. Study as a whole: COVID-19 samples from acute and convalescent phases originated in the United States, Italy and Spain.

How the authors handled the data: Nucleated cell number was recorded as an estimate derived from reference gene primer amplification. Using immunoSEQ multiplex PCR, the repertoire was profiled, and TCRdb retains in-frame clones only, with some absent. D and trimming were read from the DNA, whereas the V and J calls and clone size are those reported in that table. This sample yields about 280,000 clones, of which 75% to 85% are seen a single time; less than 6.5% belongs to the top ten. Trimming cost V 0 bases and J 4 bases, with 10 bases left between them. Germline V gene lookup returns CDR1 MNHEY and CDR2 SVGAGI. The CDR3 extends over 15 amino acids.

The sample comprised peripheral blood. The chain recombines TRBV6-5 with TRBJ1-5; D may be TRBD1 (6 bases). The TCR sequence derives from a man aged 45-60 years with active or convalescent COVID-19. The CDR3: CASSYSGQRNQPQHF. Written as DNA, the CDR3 is TGTGCCAGCAGTTACTCGGGACAAAGGAATCAGCCCCAGCATTTT.